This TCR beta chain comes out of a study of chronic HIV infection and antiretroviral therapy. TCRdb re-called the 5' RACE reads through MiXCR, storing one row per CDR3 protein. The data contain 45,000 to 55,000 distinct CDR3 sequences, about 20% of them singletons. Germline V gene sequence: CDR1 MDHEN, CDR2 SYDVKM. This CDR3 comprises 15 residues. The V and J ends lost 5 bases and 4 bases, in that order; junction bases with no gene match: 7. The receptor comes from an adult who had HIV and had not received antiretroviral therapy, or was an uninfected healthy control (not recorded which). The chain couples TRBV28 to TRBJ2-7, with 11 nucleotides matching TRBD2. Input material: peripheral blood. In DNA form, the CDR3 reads TGTGCCAGCAGTACGGGGACTAGCGGAGGTTACGAGCAGTACTTC. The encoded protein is CASSTGTSGGYEQYF.